Below, 23 T cell receptor beta chains from the same sample are listed, as sequenced in a study of blood T cell repertoires in COVID-19 (dated by TCRdb to 2018 to 2021). Libraries were built with the immunoSEQ multiplex PCR assay. Imported from immuneACCESS, the table was reduced by TCRdb to in-frame sequences with V and J called. These copies leave out some clones; in studies compared against another copy, an unresolved V gene accounts for under half, and the cause of the remainder is not known. Across this sample there are fewer than 500,000 clones, with 80% to 90% seen only once. About 4.5% of the sample rests with the top ten. Sequencing input: peripheral blood. The source is a woman aged 25 to 45 with acute or convalescent COVID-19.

This chain connects TRBV30 to TRBJ1-1; 8 bases match TRBD1. Trimming cost V 2 bases and J 0 bases; bases outside gene matches: 20. Germline assignment: CDR1 GTSNPN and CDR2 SVGIG (reference sequence). The CDR3 spans 20 residues. CDR3 amino acids: CAWSPGWTGSGRFMNTEAFF. For the CDR3, the DNA is TGTGCCTGGAGTCCCGGCTGGACAGGGAGTGGCCGATTCATGAACACTGAAGCTTTCTTT.

This sequence joins TRBV5-5 and TRBJ2-5, with 7 bases aligning to TRBD1. Germline V lookup: CDR1 SGHKS, CDR2 YYEKEE (reference sequence). The CDR3 consists of 15 residues. With 3 bases clipped from V and 2 bases from J, the junction kept 7 bases outside the gene matches. The CDR3 coding sequence is TGTGCCAGCAGCTCCCGACAGGGCCCGCAAGAGACCCAGTACTTC. Encoded protein: CASSSRQGPQETQYF.

J is TRBJ1-3 and V is TRBV2, with 9 nucleotides matching TRBD1. The CDR3 extends over 16 amino acids. J lost 3 bases, V lost 6 bases, and 9 bases had no gene match. Germline loops: CDR1 SNHLY, CDR2 FYNNEI. For the CDR3, the DNA is TGTGCCAGCAGCCCTCTTGGGACAGGGAATGGAAACACCATATATTTT. Its translation: CASSPLGTGNGNTIYF.

This sequence joins TRBV27 and TRBJ1-6, with D perhaps matching TRBD1 (6 bases). V was shortened by 7 bases and J by 3 bases, with 10 bases between the two germline ends. The germline V gene encodes CDR1 MNHEY and CDR2 SMNVEV (reference sequence). The CDR3 runs to 14 residues. In nucleotides, the CDR3 is TGTGCCAGCATGACAGGCCACTATAATTCACCCCTCCACTTT. It specifies CASMTGHYNSPLHF.

Concerning this clone: At one end the junction does not follow the germline gene, possibly because of a read error. V gene TRBV7-6 combines with J gene TRBJ2-5; D gene unclear. CDR1 is SGHVS and CDR2 is FNYEAQ in the germline V gene. This CDR3 comprises 14 residues. Written as DNA, the CDR3 is TGTGCCAGCAGCTTAGTGGTGGGCACTTCCCACGACGACTTC. It is translated as CASSLVVGTSHDDF.

The rearrangement links TRBV9 to TRBJ1-3, with 8 bases lining up with TRBD1. J was trimmed by 3 bases and V by 3 bases; bases with no gene match: 5. The CDR3 consists of 15 residues. Germline CDR1 reads SGDLS; CDR2 reads YYNGEE. CDR3 in amino acids: CASSAATGVGNTIYF. The CDR3 region has the DNA TGTGCCAGCAGCGCAGCGACAGGGGTTGGAAACACCATATATTTT.

The chain couples TRBV7-9 to TRBJ2-3, with D maybe TRBD2 (6 bases). Germline loops: CDR1 SEHNR, CDR2 FQNEAQ (reference sequence). This CDR3 region has 16 residues. Trimming stripped 5 bases from V and 9 bases from J, with 24 bases between. The CDR3 region is CASSASGLRGAGTQYF. CDR3 DNA: TGTGCCAGCAGCGCGTCGGGTTTGCGGGGCGCAGGAACGCAGTATTTT. Using reference TRBV7-9 and TRBJ2-3 for the parts outside the CDR3, the full variable domain is DTGVSQNPRHKITKRGQNVTFRCDPISEHNRLYWYRQTLGQGPEFLTYFQNEAQLEKSRLLSDRFSAERPKGSFSTLEIQRTEQGDSAMYLCASSASGLRGAGTQYFGPGTRLTVL.

The chain links TRBV6-5 to TRBJ1-1, with TRBD1 identical over 8 bases. Germline lookup yields CDR1 MNHEY and CDR2 SVGAGI. This CDR3 comprises 15 residues. With 6 bases clipped from V and 1 base from J, the junction kept 7 bases outside the gene matches. CDR3 loop: CASRLSGTGNTEAFF. The DNA for the CDR3 is TGTGCCAGCAGACTCTCCGGGACAGGGAACACTGAAGCTTTCTTT.

The chain employs TRBV11-3 and TRBJ2-2, with TRBD2 matching 12 bases. This CDR3 spans 17 amino acids. The germline gives CDR1 SGHNT, CDR2 YENEEA. V lost 3 bases to trimming and J lost 7 bases; unmatched junction nucleotides: 9. The DNA for the CDR3 is TGTGCCAGCAGCTTCTTTTCTAGCGGGGGGGCCCTCGGGGAGCTGTTTTTT. Its translation: CASSFFSSGGALGELFF.

The J gene is TRBJ1-1, the V gene TRBV28, with 8 bases matching TRBD1. Germline CDR1 is MDHEN and CDR2 is SYDVKM. The CDR3 is made up of 17 amino acids. Trimming at V came to 7 bases and at J to 0 bases, leaving 13 bases not matched to a gene. The CDR3 region is CASKATPGGPMNTEAFF. CDR3 sequence (DNA): TGTGCCAGCAAAGCAACCCCAGGGGGCCCCATGAACACTGAAGCTTTCTTT.

This chain uses TRBV4-1 with TRBJ1-6, with D possibly matching TRBD1 (6 bases). This CDR3 is built from 13 residues. Trimming shortened V by 0 bases and J by 14 bases, and 11 bases separated the two germline ends. CDR1 MGHRA and CDR2 YSYEKL come from the germline V gene. The CDR3 loop reads CASSQETGWALHF. The CDR3, as DNA: TGCGCCAGCAGCCAAGAGACAGGTTGGGCCCTCCACTTT.

The V gene is TRBV21-1, the J gene TRBJ2-2; TRBD1 is the table's D call and was not checked against the DNA. TRBV21-1 is given as a pseudogene. The CDR3 totals 15 residues. The CDR3 DNA is TGTGCCAGCAGCAAGCCGGACAGGGGCACCGGGGAGCTGTTTTTT. Protein product: CASSKPDRGTGELFF.

This chain uses TRBV19 with TRBJ1-1; tentatively, D is TRBD1 (5 bases). Trimming took 3 bases from V and 3 from J, leaving 17 bases between them. Germline V gives CDR1 LNHDA, CDR2 SQIVND (reference sequence). The CDR3 length is 16 residues. As DNA, the CDR3 is TGTGCCAGTAGTATTTCGGGGGGTCTACTGGACACTGAAGCTTTCTTT. Translated, it gives CASSISGGLLDTEAFF.

The CDR3 spells CASSVAVSGGLQETQYF. The CDR3 coding sequence is TGTGCCAGCAGCGTAGCTGTGAGCGGGGGACTCCAAGAGACCCAGTACTTC. The J gene is TRBJ2-5, the V gene TRBV9; 8 nucleotides align to TRBD2. V trimming: 0 bases; J trimming: 1 base; junction bases outside the gene matches: 8. Germline V gene data show CDR1 as SGDLS and CDR2 as YYNGEE. CDR3 length equals 17 residues.

The CDR3: CASSFPGQGYGYTF. CDR3 DNA: TGCGCCAGCAGCTTTCCGGGACAGGGGTATGGCTACACCTTC. The V call is TRBV5-1, the J call TRBJ1-2; the match to TRBD1 covers 10 bases. CDR1 is SGHRS, CDR2 YFSETQ, per germline. V trimming: 2 bases; J trimming: 5 bases; junction bases outside the gene matches: 3. The CDR3 is 14 residues long. Together with reference TRBV5-1 and TRBJ1-2, the CDR3 gives the full variable domain: KAGVTQTPRYLIKTRGQQVTLSCSPISGHRSVSWYQQTPGQGLQFLFEYFSETQRNKGNFPGRFSGRQFSNSRSEMNVSTLELGDSALYLCASSFPGQGYGYTFGSGTRLTVV.

The chain employs TRBV28 and TRBJ1-6; no clear D gene. The CDR3 is 13 amino acids. Germline CDR1 is MDHEN and CDR2 is SYDVKM. V gave up 3 bases and J gave up 4 bases, with 4 bases separating them. CDR3 region: CASSFLYNSPLHF. DNA of the CDR3: TGTGCCAGCAGTTTCTTGTATAATTCACCCCTCCACTTT.

The gene calls are TRBV6-5 and TRBJ2-7, with 7 bases fitting TRBD2. The CDR3 extends over 13 amino acids. J was trimmed by 6 bases and V by 6 bases; bases with no gene match: 8. Germline assignment: CDR1 MNHEY and CDR2 SVGAGI. The CDR3 DNA follows: TGTGCCAGCAGCCGCGACCCGGGGGGCGAGCAGTACTTC. Encoded protein: CASSRDPGGEQYF.

This sequence joins TRBV2 and TRBJ2-7, with D possibly being TRBD2 (5 bases). With 8 bases removed from V and 3 bases from J, the gap between germline ends came to 17 bases. The CDR3 spans 14 residues. The germline gives CDR1 SNHLY, CDR2 FYNNEI. In DNA, the CDR3 is TGTGCCAGCGGGCCCCGAGGGATCGTCTACGAGCAGTACTTC. Protein: CASGPRGIVYEQYF.

About this clone itself: This same CDR3 is encoded by further DNA sequences in the sample. The rearrangement links TRBV6-5 to TRBJ1-5, with 7 bases fitting TRBD1. V trimming: 6 bases; J trimming: 5 bases; junction bases outside the gene matches: 4. The germline V gene encodes CDR1 MNHEY and CDR2 SVGAGI. The CDR3 is 13 amino acids. The CDR3 bases are TGTGCCAGCAGCCGTACAGGGGATCAGCCCCAGCATTTT. Residues: CASSRTGDQPQHF.

Note on this clone: Within the sample, other DNA sequences also encode this same CDR3. The genes are TRBV11-2 and TRBJ2-7; D gene uncertain. The length of the CDR3 is 12 residues. V lost 6 bases, J lost 0 bases, and 6 bases lay in between. Germline assignment: CDR1 SGHAT and CDR2 FQNNGV. The CDR3 loop is CASSLLSYEQYF. CDR3 DNA sequence: TGTGCCAGCAGTTTACTCTCCTACGAGCAGTACTTC.

The rearrangement uses TRBV4-1 and TRBJ2-5; TRBD1 might be the D (5 bases). CDR1 MGHRA and CDR2 YSYEKL come from the germline V gene. The CDR3 contains 15 residues. Trimming left V 1 base short and J 6 bases short, with 15 bases between. CDR3 sequence reads: CASSQVQGAQQTQYF. The CDR3 nucleotides are TGCGCCAGCAGCCAAGTCCAAGGGGCGCAACAGACCCAGTACTTC.

This sequence joins TRBV18 and TRBJ2-1; 10 positions agree with TRBD2. This CDR3 comprises 19 residues. The germline V gene has CDR1 KGHSH and CDR2 LQKENI. After removal of 3 bases from V and 8 bases from J, the junction contained 19 bases not matched to a gene. In DNA form, the CDR3 reads TGTGCCAGCTCACCGGCCAGACTTTTAAGCGGGGGGGCCGTCGATGAGCAGTTCTTC. As protein: CASSPARLLSGGAVDEQFF.

This chain links TRBV9 with TRBJ1-2; TRBD1 is a possible D gene (6 bases). The V and J ends lost 2 bases and 8 bases respectively, with 16 bases between them. CDR1 is SGDLS, CDR2 YYNGEE, per germline. The CDR3 is made up of 14 amino acids. The CDR3: CASSVTGLGRGYTF. The CDR3 DNA sequence: TGTGCCAGCAGCGTGACAGGCCTAGGTAGAGGCTACACCTTC.